The present entry profiles one T cell receptor (beta chain) with its context. This clone was seen more than once but under ten times. This clone's antigen is unknown. Base qualities are not recorded, but no much larger clone differs from it by a single base. This specimen belongs to a study of cytomegalovirus exposure and HLA in healthy donors (dated by TCRdb to 2017 to 2019). Describing the broader study: An earlier analysis of approximately 590 of the donors reported approximately 290 Gb of sequence data and 117 million unique TCR beta sequences from about 179 million T cells. An early release that covered several hundred HLA-typed donors contained about 300 gigabases of sequencing data and tens of millions of unique TCR sequences. Of the approximately 400 genotyped donors, about 80% fell in the genetic ancestry cluster associated with self-reported Caucasian donors. The study aimed to test whether signatures of past pathogen exposure could be identified by cataloging public T cell receptors. Using immunosequencing, the study profiled T cell repertoires from about 610 subjects and related those repertoires to cytomegalovirus serostatus. Besides the first cohort of 666 subjects, a separate validation cohort made up of over 100 different subjects was used. To predict cytomegalovirus infection status, the study combined high-throughput TCR immunosequencing, statistical association of individual TCRs with disease status, and machine learning. A later analysis re-examined previously published TCR beta repertoires from 500 to 700 donors and added high-resolution HLA genotyping to investigate patterns of TCR occurrence. In the later analysis, no new phenotypic data were used to find candidate immune exposures; instead, reliance was placed on TCR beta sequences and their occurrence across donors. An earlier analysis of 587 of the donors used high-throughput TCR beta sequencing to judge whether each TCR beta V gene segment behaved as functional or pseudogenic. Donor age, sex, ethnicity and CMV serostatus were compiled together with the repertoire data. A later genetic analysis used genome-wide SNP genotypes for 398 of the 666 donors, treating that subset as a discovery cohort. Every discovery cohort repertoire had been produced on one sequencing platform. HLA typing covered class I and class II loci at four-digit resolution. The number of donors typed differed by locus, with about 620-630 for A, B, C, DRB1 and DQB1, more than 500 for DQA1, about 610 for DPA1, and around 450 for DPB1. Several DR-DQ haplotypes were handled as single units for association and clustering because linkage in the cohort was strong. Among about 370 genotyped donors of the cohort, an average of approximately 240,000 unique TCR beta nucleotide sequences was sequenced per donor, of which about 19% were non-productive. On the study overall, not on this receptor specifically: Broadly in line with IMGT annotations, most TCR beta V segments showed up in productive rearrangements about 87% or about 30% of the time in an earlier analysis of several hundred of the donors. Because HLA typing was missing for some donors at each locus, association tests included only the typed subset. A later analysis reported that several top co-occurrence clusters appeared linked to parvovirus B19, influenza, CMV and Epstein-Barr virus. Correlated functional status among segregating V segments might reflect linkage disequilibrium, but an unknown experimental factor could not be ruled out. Around 16 rarely observed V segments, including chromosome 9 orphons, were excluded from the earlier analysis of approximately 500 of the donors because counts were too low. The only immune exposure information available for the cohort was CMV serostatus. Sequencing depth was assumed to be roughly uniform across donors in the presence/absence analyses, though that assumption may not hold. In a later genetic analysis, a missense DCLRE1C variant was associated with V-gene and J-gene trimming of TCR beta chains, and the association was replicated in an independent cohort. A later genetic analysis reported fewer N-insertions in productive TCRs among donors in an Asian-associated ancestry cluster than the approximately 700-donor mean. A further reported finding was that TCR beta sequences accurately predicted the HLA-A and HLA-B alleles for most subjects in the first cohort. A few of the identified cytomegalovirus-associated TCR beta chains were confirmed in vitro to be specific for cytomegalovirus antigens. A later analysis found that most CMV-associated TCR beta chains appeared HLA-restricted, with HLA associations seemingly driven largely by CMV exposure. Some IMGT-functional V segments, including TRBV6-2 and TRBV6-3, could not be told apart with the 87-base-pair reads, so those segments were excluded. According to a later analysis, TCR association rates differed among HLA loci, with DRB1 alleles showing the most associated TCRs and HLA-C alleles showing the fewest. A later analysis found that HLA-associated TCR beta chains were more clonally expanded and had lower generation probabilities than equally common non-associated chains. The authors suggested that the approach could potentially be generalized to other disease states and immunological phenotypes. This cohort had only TCR beta chains sequenced, and the lack of alpha or paired-chain data limited which features could be detected. A cluster of highly shared sequence variants was judged likely to represent a technical artifact of the sequencing pipeline. At a false discovery rate of 0.05, a later analysis linked about 17,000 TCR beta sequences to specific HLA alleles. A total of 164 TCR beta chains were listed by the study as associated with cytomegalovirus. When HLA alleles, especially DR and DQ, strongly co-occurred, TCR associations were difficult to assign to individual alleles. Across donors, most TCR sequences were observed very rarely, whereas some public TCRs were present in many individuals. The classifier was reported to diagnose cytomegalovirus status with high specificity and sensitivity in both the original and validation cohorts.

Compared with germline, V lacks 0 bases and J lacks 7 bases; bases without a gene match: 10. From the cysteine through the phenylalanine, the CDR3 covers 16 amino acids. Kept here is only the CDR3 DNA, which spans 48 bases and is read in frame from base 1. The germline V gene yields MGHRA for CDR1 and YSYEKL for CDR2. The cohort comprised 550 to 700 healthy bone marrow donors. Cohort members were all nominally healthy when sampled, although unrecorded immune exposures were likely present. The donor was CMV seropositive and belonged to the group of 250 to 350 seropositive cohort members. Every donor gave a peripheral blood sample, and the peripheral blood mononuclear cells from that sample were used for TCR beta sequencing. The Qiagen DNeasy Blood Extraction Kit was used to extract genomic DNA from the blood cell samples. Libraries were made using the immunoSEQ multiplex PCR assay. The multiplex PCR relied on a mix of 60 forward primers for TCR Vbeta segments and 13 reverse primers for TCR Jbeta segments. The CDR3 region of rearranged TCR beta genes was amplified from genomic DNA with a multiplex PCR assay. The Illumina HiSeq System was used to sequence the amplified TCR beta libraries as 87-base-pair reads. The paper's processing steps were these. A later analysis counted about 82 million unique TCR beta chains across the 666 repertoires, and approximately 11 million of these chains were shared by at least two donors. Raw reads were error-corrected and collapsed into unique sequences by a nearest-neighbor algorithm in which closely related sequences were merged to remove PCR and sequencing errors. Alignment of CDR3 sequences to IMGT reference sequences was used to assign V, D and J gene segments. For a sequence to be retained, at least a six-nucleotide match to both a V gene segment and a J gene segment was required. A rearrangement counted as productive if the CDR3 had no stop codons and remained in frame with V and J, and every other rearrangement counted as non-productive. Following IMGT convention, CDR3 was defined as the stretch from the second conserved V-encoded cysteine to the conserved J-encoded phenylalanine. The earlier analysis of about 640 of the donors excluded any sequence lacking an unambiguous match to a single V gene segment. In an earlier analysis of a few hundred of the donors, V segments were called functional above 56.7% productive rearrangements and were called segregating when the between-donor standard deviation exceeded 5%. A statistical classification framework was built to diagnose cytomegalovirus status from the catalog of TCR beta chain sequences. V and J gene assignment, in a later analysis, came from comparing TCR nucleotide sequences with IMGT/GENE-DB human TR gene sequences. A later analysis assigned CDR3 sequences and most-parsimonious VDJ recombination scenarios with the TCRdist pipeline. In a later analysis, each TCR beta chain was defined by its CDR3 amino acid sequence together with its V-gene family, and reads lacking a unique V-gene family were excluded. A later analysis removed nearly 600 highly shared, low-generation-probability nucleotide sequences to deal with suspected cross-contamination and a sequencing artifact. In a later analysis, a clonal expansion index was calculated for each public chain from normalized within-repertoire ranks of inferred template counts. In a later analysis, generation probabilities were computed with a VDJ recombination model fitted to out-of-frame rearrangements, and the resulting probabilities were checked against IGoR. In a later analysis, TCR-TCR, TCR-HLA and TCR-CMV co-occurrence was scored with hypergeometric tests, and a repertoire-size bias correction was applied to TCR pairs. In a later analysis, false discovery rates were estimated by permuting HLA or CMV assignments 20 times. In a later analysis, co-occurring TCRs were grouped using DBSCAN, and TCRdist sequence similarity was added for clustering within HLA-allele-positive subsets. For co-occurrence clustering, repertoires with fewer than 30,000 or more than 120,000 public chains were excluded, along with four to six repertoires with anomalous nucleotide sharing. TCRdb carries this immuneACCESS record with in-frame sequences only. Its versions omit some clonotypes, under half of them owing to an unresolved V gene in the studies checked, with the rest unexplained. V and J calls plus clone size are reproduced from that table; the DNA served to infer D and trimming. Within this sample are approximately 110,000 clones, with about four fifths of them counted one time only. The ten largest clones add up to 22% of the sample.

The sequence was obtained from a young man in good health and CMV-seropositive. Recombination linked TRBV4-1 to TRBJ2-3, with 7 bases aligning to TRBD2. What was sequenced was PBMCs. At the DNA level, the sequence is TGCGCCAGCAGCCAAGATCGGCTAGCGGCCCCTAATACGCAGTATTTT. Translation gives CASSQDRLAAPNTQYF.